This section outlines one T cell receptor beta chain sequence together with its context. Recovered participants had two consecutive negative NP/OP PCR tests, healthcare professional clearance, or symptom resolution. The data stem from a study of blood T cell repertoires in COVID-19. Study background: The United States, Italy and Spain supplied acute and convalescent COVID-19 samples.

Data came from immunoSEQ multiplex PCR; TCRdb stores just in-frame clones and leaves some out. Among about 380,000 clones listed, around nine tenths were seen once. Germline V gene sequence: CDR1 SGHAT, CDR2 FQNNGV. V gave up 1 base and J gave up 2 bases; unmatched junction bases: 2. The CDR3 runs to 14 residues. What was sequenced was PBMCs or T cells enriched from blood (not recorded which). This rearrangement joins TRBV11-2 to TRBJ2-7; TRBD1 matches at 7 bases. The receptor was isolated from a woman between 18 and 29 years old who had recovered from COVID-19. CDR3 protein: CASSLAGQAYEQYF. The CDR3 region has the DNA TGTGCCAGCAGCTTAGCTGGACAGGCCTACGAGCAGTACTTC. The variable domain in full, completed from reference TRBV11-2 and TRBJ2-7, reads EAGVAQSPRYKIIEKRQSVAFWCNPISGHATLYWYQQILGQGPKLLIQFQNNGVVDDSQLPKDRFSAERLKGVDSTLKIQPAKLEDSAVYLCASSLAGQAYEQYFGPGTRLTVT.